The 14 T cell receptor beta chains reported below all come from one sample, sequenced in a study of blood T cells in healthy people across ages. Then a second PCR, running roughly 7 to 11 cycles, was carried out with a sample-barcoded 5' primer and a J-beta primer mix. TCRdb processed the 5' RACE reads anew with MiXCR; each CDR3 protein has one entry. The table lists over 950,000 distinct CDR3 sequences, roughly 51% of them singletons. The sequenced sample consisted of blood. The receptors here all came from a woman aged 55-70 years in good health.

This clonotype has a handful of counts. The J gene is TRBJ2-7, the V gene TRBV20-1; a weak D match, TRBD2 (6 bases). V gave up 0 bases and J gave up 2 bases, with 14 bases separating them. This CDR3 spans 15 amino acids. The germline V gene has CDR1 DFQATT and CDR2 SNEGSKA (reference sequence). CDR3 nucleotide sequence: TGCAGTGCTAGAGATTCGGCTAGCGTAACCTACGAGCAGTACTTC. This translates into CSARDSASVTYEQYF.

This clonotype was detected only a few times. This chain connects TRBV13 to TRBJ2-7; D unclear. There are 11 residues in the CDR3. The germline V and J ends were trimmed by 6 bases and 7 bases, with 10 bases remaining between them. CDR1 and CDR2 (germline): PRHDT, FYEKMQ (reference sequence). CDR3 DNA sequence: TGTGCCAGCAGTTTTCTATGGGAGCAGTACTTC. Translation: CASSFLWEQYF. The variable domain in full, completed from reference TRBV13 and TRBJ2-7, reads AAGVIQSPRHLIKEKRETATLKCYPIPRHDTVYWYQQGPGQDPQFLISFYEKMQSDKGSIPDRFSAQQFSDYHSELNMSSLELGDSALYFCASSFLWEQYFGPGTRLTVT.

The chain couples TRBV28 to TRBJ2-1; TRBD1 aligns across 9 bases. Per germline, CDR1 MDHEN and CDR2 SYDVKM. Trimming took 6 bases from V and 4 from J; bases not matched to a gene: 7. This CDR3 has 15 residues. CDR3 sequence: CASRPQGARYNEQFF. DNA for the CDR3: TGTGCCAGCAGACCACAGGGGGCCCGTTACAATGAGCAGTTCTTC.

This clonotype was seen a handful of times. This chain connects TRBV7-8 to TRBJ2-7, with D tentatively TRBD2 (7 bases). With 4 bases removed from V and 1 base from J, the gap between germline ends came to 17 bases. Germline V gene sequence: CDR1 SGHVS, CDR2 FQNEAQ. CDR3 length: 16 amino acids. Written as DNA, the CDR3 is TGTGCCAGCAGCTCTTCGGGGGGCGCCCTTTCCTACGAGCAGTACTTC. It translates to CASSSSGGALSYEQYF.

The chain links TRBV19 to TRBJ2-1; 10 nucleotides align to TRBD2. V lost 10 bases to trimming and J lost 0 bases; unmatched junction nucleotides: 6. Germline V gene lookup returns CDR1 LNHDA and CDR2 SQIVND (reference sequence). The CDR3 contains 15 residues. The CDR3 DNA is TGTGCCACCAATAAGCGGGGGGGCTCCTACAATGAGCAGTTCTTC. This sequence encodes CATNKRGGSYNEQFF.

This rearrangement joins TRBV7-2 to TRBJ2-3; TRBD1 might be the D (6 bases). Trimming shortened V by 5 bases and J by 7 bases, and 22 bases separated the two germline ends. The CDR3 spans 16 residues. Germline CDR1 SGHTA, CDR2 FQGNSA. CDR3 in DNA: TGTGCCAGCAGCCTCGGTGGGGCAGGGGATATGTATACGCAGTATTTT. Translating gives CASSLGGAGDMYTQYF.

The genes are TRBV7-2 and TRBJ2-1, with 11 bases lining up with TRBD2. Germline V gene data show CDR1 as SGHTA and CDR2 as FQGNSA. This CDR3 contains 14 residues. J was trimmed by 13 bases and V by 1 base; bases with no gene match: 6. In nucleotides, the CDR3 is TGTGCCAGCAGCTTAGGTTGGACTAGCGGGCTACAGTTCTTC. Its protein is CASSLGWTSGLQFF. Based on the CDR3 plus reference TRBV7-2 and TRBJ2-1, the full variable domain is GAGVSQSPSNKVTEKGKDVELRCDPISGHTALYWYRQSLGQGLEFLIYFQGNSAPDKSGLPSDRFSAERTGGSVSTLTIQRTQQEDSAVYLCASSLGWTSGLQFFGPGTRLTVL.

As regards this clonotype: A much bigger clone sits one base away, suggesting this may be a read error. This chain uses TRBV7-2 with TRBJ2-3; 9 bases are a match to TRBD2. CDR3 length equals 15 residues. The V segment lost 3 bases and the J segment 6 bases; nucleotides outside the gene matches: 7. Germline V gene sequence: CDR1 SGHTA, CDR2 FQGNSA. The CDR3 DNA is TGTGCCAGCAGCTTCAAGGCGGGAGGGACGGATACGCAGTATTTT. This codes for CASSFKAGGTDTQYF.

This rearrangement joins TRBV29-1 to TRBJ2-1, with a tentative D call TRBD1 (6 bases). Per the germline V gene, CDR1 is SQVTM and CDR2 is ANQGSEA. The CDR3 is 13 amino acids. V gave up 7 bases and J gave up 3 bases, with 13 bases separating them. CDR3 sequence reads: CSGTGQYYNEQFF. Written as DNA, the CDR3 is TGCAGCGGAACGGGACAATACTACAATGAGCAGTTCTTC.

The genes are TRBV6-2 or TRBV6-3 and TRBJ2-5; weak D call: TRBD2 (6 bases). Germline V gives CDR1 MNHEY, CDR2 SVGEGT. The CDR3 covers 16 residues. V lost 5 bases and J lost 4, with 20 bases in between. The CDR3 sequence: CASSPRTGSSGETQYF. Here the CDR3 DNA reads TGTGCCAGCAGTCCCCGGACCGGGAGCAGTGGAGAGACCCAGTACTTC.

V usage is TRBV6-6 and J usage is TRBJ1-5; D may be TRBD1 (6 bases). V shed 8 bases and J shed 5 bases, with 13 bases lying between them. The CDR3 contains 13 residues. The germline CDR1 and CDR2 sequences are MNHNY and SVGAGI (reference sequence). For the CDR3, the DNA is TGTGCCAGCGGTACACAGGGACATCAGCCCCAGCATTTT. Protein: CASGTQGHQPQHF.

This clonotype was observed a few times. The chain recombines TRBV5-1 with TRBJ2-7; TRBD2 matches at 7 bases. Germline CDR1 SGHRS, CDR2 YFSETQ. The CDR3 contains 15 residues. With V trimmed by 6 bases and J by 2 bases, 11 bases remained unmatched. CDR3 region: CASTDDGRTTYEQYF. The CDR3 DNA reads as TGCGCCAGCACCGACGACGGGAGGACTACCTACGAGCAGTACTTC. The variable domain in full, completed from reference TRBV5-1 and TRBJ2-7, reads KAGVTQTPRYLIKTRGQQVTLSCSPISGHRSVSWYQQTPGQGLQFLFEYFSETQRNKGNFPGRFSGRQFSNSRSEMNVSTLELGDSALYLCASTDDGRTTYEQYFGPGTRLTVT.

The J gene is TRBJ2-6, the V gene TRBV20-1, with TRBD2 identical over 12 bases. The CDR3 has 19 residues. Germline V gene lookup returns CDR1 DFQATT and CDR2 SNEGSKA (reference sequence). J lost 0 bases, V lost 0 bases, and 6 bases had no gene match. CDR3: CSARDSGLAGSSGANVLTF. The CDR3 nucleotides are TGCAGTGCTAGAGATTCCGGACTAGCGGGGAGCTCTGGGGCCAACGTCCTGACTTTC.

This chain links TRBV12-3 or TRBV12-4 with TRBJ1-5, with D unresolved. CDR3 length: 15 amino acids. V lost 5 bases and J lost 3, with 14 bases in between. The CDR3 DNA reads TGTGCCAGCAGTCCCACCGGAGGGCACAATCAGCCCCAGCATTTT. This sequence encodes CASSPTGGHNQPQHF.